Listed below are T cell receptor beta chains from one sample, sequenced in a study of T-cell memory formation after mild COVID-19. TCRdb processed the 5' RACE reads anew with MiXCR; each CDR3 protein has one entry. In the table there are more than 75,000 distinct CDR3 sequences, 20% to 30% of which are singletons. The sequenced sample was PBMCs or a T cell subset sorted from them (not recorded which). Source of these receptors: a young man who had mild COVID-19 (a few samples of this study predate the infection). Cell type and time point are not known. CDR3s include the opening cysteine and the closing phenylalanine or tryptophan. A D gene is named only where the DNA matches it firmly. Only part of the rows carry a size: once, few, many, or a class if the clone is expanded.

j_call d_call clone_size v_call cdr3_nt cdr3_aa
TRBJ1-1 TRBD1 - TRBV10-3 TGTGCCATCAGCCCCGGATGGTCAGGGGGCAGCGGGGACACTGAAGCTTTCTTT CAISPGWSGGSGDTEAFF
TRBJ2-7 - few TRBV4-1 TGCGCCAGCAGCCCCCCACAAGGATCCTACGAGCAGTACTTC CASSPPQGSYEQYF
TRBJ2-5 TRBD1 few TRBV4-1 TGCGCCAGCAGCGAGGACAGGGGGAAAGCAGAGACCCAGTACTTC CASSEDRGKAETQYF
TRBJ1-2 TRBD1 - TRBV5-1 TGCGCCAGCAGCTTCGGCTGGACAGGGGCCCTTAACTATGGCTACACCTTC CASSFGWTGALNYGYTF
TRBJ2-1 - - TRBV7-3 TGTGCCAGCAGCCCCACTGGGGTGGGTGAGCAGTTCTTC CASSPTGVGEQFF
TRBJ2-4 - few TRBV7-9 TGTGCCAGCAGCTGGGGGGACAGATGGGACTTC CASSWGDRWDF
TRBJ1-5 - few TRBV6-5 TGTGCCAGCAAACAGAGAGGGGTGGGAGGTCAGCCCCAGCATTTT CASKQRGVGGQPQHF
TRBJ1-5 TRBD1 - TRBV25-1 TGTGCCAGCTCTGGACAGGGGGCGAAGCCCCAGCATTTT CASSGQGAKPQHF
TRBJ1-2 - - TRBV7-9 TGTGCCAGCAGCTTAGAGTCTGGATTATTTAACTATGGCTACACCTTC CASSLESGLFNYGYTF
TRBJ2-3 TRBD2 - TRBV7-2 TGTGCCAGCAGCTTAGGATTGCGGGGGGGCGGGGCAGATACGCAGTATTTT CASSLGLRGGGADTQYF
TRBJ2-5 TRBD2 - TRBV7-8 TGTGCCAGCATCCTAAGACTAGCGGGGAAAGAGACCCAGTACTTC CASILRLAGKETQYF
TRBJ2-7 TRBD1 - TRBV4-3 TGCGCCAGCAGCCAAGATCCGACAGGGCCCTACGAGCAGTACTTC CASSQDPTGPYEQYF
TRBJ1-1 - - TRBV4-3 TGCGCCAGCAGCCAAGGAGACGCATCACCGAACACTGAAGCTTTCTTT CASSQGDASPNTEAFF
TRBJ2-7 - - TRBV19 TGTGCCAGCGGGGACGGAAACTCCTACGAGCAGTACTTC CASGDGNSYEQYF
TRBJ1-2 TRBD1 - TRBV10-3 TGTGCCATCAGTGAGCATAGGACAGGGACTAACTATGGCTACACCTTC CAISEHRTGTNYGYTF
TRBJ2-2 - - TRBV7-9 TGTGCCAGCAGCTCGAGCTCAGGGGCCTGGGGGGAGCTGTTTTTT CASSSSSGAWGELFF
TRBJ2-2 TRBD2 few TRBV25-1 TGTGCCAGCAGTGTCCCGCCTAGCGGGGGCGCGAACACCGGGGAGCTGTTTTTT CASSVPPSGGANTGELFF
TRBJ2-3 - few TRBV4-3 TGCGCCAGCAGCCAAGATCTGGCCCTTTCTGACACGCAGTATTTT CASSQDLALSDTQYF
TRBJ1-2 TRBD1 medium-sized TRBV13 TGTGCCAGCAGCTTAGGGACAGGGGGTGGCTACACCTTC CASSLGTGGGYTF
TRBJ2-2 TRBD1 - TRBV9 TGTGCCAGCAGCGTAGGAGGAAGGGGGCTGACCGGGGAGCTGTTTTTT CASSVGGRGLTGELFF
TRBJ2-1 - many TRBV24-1 TGTGCCACCCGGGGCCGGAATGTTAGCTCCTACAATGAGCAGTTCTTC CATRGRNVSSYNEQFF
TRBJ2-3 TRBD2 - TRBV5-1 TGCGCCAGCAGCTCGGGGACTAGCGGGGGTGGAGATACGCAGTATTTT CASSSGTSGGGDTQYF
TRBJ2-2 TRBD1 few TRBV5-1 TGCGCCAGCAGCTTGAGGGGGCTCTACACCGGGGAGCTGTTTTTT CASSLRGLYTGELFF
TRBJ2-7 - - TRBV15 TGTGCCACCAGCGTGTCCGGGGACGCCTACGAGCAGTACTTC CATSVSGDAYEQYF
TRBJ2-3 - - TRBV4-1 TGCGCCAGCAGCCAAGACCCGACAGGCACTAGCACAGATACGCAGTATTTT CASSQDPTGTSTDTQYF
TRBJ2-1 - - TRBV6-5 TGTGCCAGCAGTAGAGGTGGGGGTTCTGGGAATGAGCAGTTCTTC CASSRGGGSGNEQFF
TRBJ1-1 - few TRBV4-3 TGCGCCAGCAGCCCGCGGGACGGCGGGGGGGCTGAAGCTTTCTTT CASSPRDGGGAEAFF
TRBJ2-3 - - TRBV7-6 TGTGCCAGCAGCCCGGTAGGGTCGGGTACGTCAGATACGCAGTATTTT CASSPVGSGTSDTQYF
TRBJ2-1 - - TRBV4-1 TGCGCCAGCAGCCTCACCCCTCCGGGGGACTTCTCCTACAATGAGCAGTTCTTC CASSLTPPGDFSYNEQFF
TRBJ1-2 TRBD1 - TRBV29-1 TGCAGCGTTGATAATGGACAGGGGGCGCGGGGCTACACCTTC CSVDNGQGARGYTF
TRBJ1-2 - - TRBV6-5 TGTGCCAGCAGCTTGTCAGGGACGAGCTATGGCTACACCTTC CASSLSGTSYGYTF
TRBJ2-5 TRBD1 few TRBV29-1 TGCAGCGTCGACCCGACAGGGGGCGTCGAGACCCAGTACTTC CSVDPTGGVETQYF
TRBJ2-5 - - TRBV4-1 TGCGCCAGCAGCCGATCGGAGGGGGCTTCGGAGACCCAGTACTTC CASSRSEGASETQYF
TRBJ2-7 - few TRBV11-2 TGTGCCAGCAGCTTAGTAGAGGGGGAGCCTTCCTACGAGCAGTACTTC CASSLVEGEPSYEQYF
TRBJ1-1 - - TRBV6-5 TGTGCCAGCAGTGTCGGCGAGTTCACTGAAGCTTTCTTT CASSVGEFTEAFF
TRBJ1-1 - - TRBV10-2 TGCGCCAGCAGTTACATCCCTGGAGGGACTGAAGCTTTCTTT CASSYIPGGTEAFF
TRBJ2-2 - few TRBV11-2 TGTGCCAGCAGCTCCAGCCTCGCGGTGTCCGGGGAGCTGTTTTTT CASSSSLAVSGELFF
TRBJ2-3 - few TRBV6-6 TGTGCCAGCAGCCCGGACACAGATACGCAGTATTTT CASSPDTDTQYF